A single sample gave rise to the 6 T cell receptor beta chains below, sequenced in a study of cytomegalovirus exposure and HLA in healthy donors. The study ran its PCR with 60 Vbeta and 13 Jbeta primers. Using immunoSEQ multiplex PCR, the repertoire was profiled, and TCRdb retains in-frame clones only, with some absent. The sample yields around 100,000 clones, of which the top ten take up under 0.7%. The sequenced sample consisted of PBMCs. These receptors all come from a man aged 45-65 years in good health and CMV-seronegative.

The rearrangement joins TRBV4-3 to TRBJ2-2, with D possibly matching TRBD1 (6 bases). CDR3 length: 16 amino acids. Trimming pared 1 base from V and 1 base from J, leaving 10 bases between. Germline V gives CDR1 LGHNA, CDR2 YSLEER. CDR3 region: CASSQGGTLNTGELFF. The CDR3 region has the DNA TGCGCCAGCAGCCAAGGGGGGACATTGAACACCGGGGAGCTGTTTTTT.

Here the CDR3 reads CASSLVQRTSTDTQYF. For the CDR3, the DNA is TGTGCCAGCAGCTTAGTGCAGCGGACGAGCACAGATACGCAGTATTTT. V and J are TRBV7-9 and TRBJ2-3, with D tentatively TRBD2 (5 bases). V shed 1 base and J shed 0 bases, with 11 bases lying between them. This CDR3 is 16 amino acids long. The germline V gene has CDR1 SEHNR and CDR2 FQNEAQ (reference sequence).

The rearrangement joins TRBV6-6 to TRBJ2-5; 7 nucleotides agree with TRBD1. The CDR3 is 16 amino acids. Germline lookup yields CDR1 MNHNY and CDR2 SVGAGI (reference sequence). J gave up 9 bases and V 0 bases, and 13 bases lay outside the gene matches. This CDR3 reads CASSYSSRNTGDPQYF. As DNA, the CDR3 is TGTGCCAGCAGTTACTCGTCGCGAAATACAGGGGATCCCCAGTACTTC.

V usage is TRBV6-5 and J usage is TRBJ1-6, with D perhaps matching TRBD1 (6 bases). Per the germline V gene, CDR1 is MNHEY and CDR2 is SVGAGI. Trimming stripped 10 bases from V and 6 bases from J, with 19 bases between. The CDR3 spans 15 residues. This chain's CDR3 is CAIGPSTGSNSPLHF. CDR3 sequence (DNA): TGTGCCATTGGGCCCTCGACAGGATCTAATTCACCCCTCCACTTT.

This chain connects TRBV9 to TRBJ2-1; TRBD2 aligns across 14 bases. After removal of 2 bases from V and 6 bases from J, the junction contained 4 bases not matched to a gene. This CDR3 has 16 amino acids. Germline V gene data show CDR1 as SGDLS and CDR2 as YYNGEE. CDR3 loop: CASSVEGLAGVNEQFF. CDR3 in DNA: TGTGCCAGCAGCGTCGAGGGACTAGCGGGAGTCAATGAGCAGTTCTTC.

This chain joins TRBV6-1 and TRBJ1-2; TRBD1 matches 7 bases. V shed 1 base, J shed 8 bases, and the junction held 7 bases outside the gene matches. The CDR3 is 14 amino acids. The germline V gene encodes CDR1 MNHNS and CDR2 SASEGT. The CDR3 bases are TGTGCCAGCAGTGAAGAGGGCAGGGGGTTAGGCTACACCTTC. It is translated as CASSEEGRGLGYTF.